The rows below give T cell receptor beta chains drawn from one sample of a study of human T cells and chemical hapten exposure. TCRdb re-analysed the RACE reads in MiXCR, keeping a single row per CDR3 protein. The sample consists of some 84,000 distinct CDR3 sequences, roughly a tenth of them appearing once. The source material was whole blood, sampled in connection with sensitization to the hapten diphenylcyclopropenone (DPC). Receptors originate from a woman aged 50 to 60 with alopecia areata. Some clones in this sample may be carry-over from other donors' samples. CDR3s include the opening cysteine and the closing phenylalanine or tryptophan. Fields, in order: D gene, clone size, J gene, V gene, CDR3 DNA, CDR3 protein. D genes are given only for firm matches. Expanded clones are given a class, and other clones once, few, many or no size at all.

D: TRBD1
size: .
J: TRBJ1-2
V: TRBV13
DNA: TGTGCCAGCAGCTTAGTAAGGGGGCCTGGCTACACCTTC
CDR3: CASSLVRGPGYTF

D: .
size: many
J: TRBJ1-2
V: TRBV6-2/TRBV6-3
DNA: TGTGCCAGCGCTTCCCAGGCCCTCCGTATTGGCTACACCTTC
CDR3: CASASQALRIGYTF

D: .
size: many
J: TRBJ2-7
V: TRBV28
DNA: TGTGCCAGCAGTGGGATTAAGCTTCGGTTGGACGAGCAGTACTTC
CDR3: CASSGIKLRLDEQYF

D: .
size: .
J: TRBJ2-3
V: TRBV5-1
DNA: TGCGCCAGCAGCCTGCCCGGAGGGGCAGATACGCAGTATTTT
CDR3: CASSLPGGADTQYF

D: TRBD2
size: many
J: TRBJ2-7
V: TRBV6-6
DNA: TGTGCCAGCAGTAACCCCCGACTAGCGGGAAGTTCCTACGAGCAGTACTTC
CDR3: CASSNPRLAGSSYEQYF

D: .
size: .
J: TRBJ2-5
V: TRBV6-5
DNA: TGTGCCAGCAGTTACGACTGGGGTACAGGGTCCCAGTACTTC
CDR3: CASSYDWGTGSQYF

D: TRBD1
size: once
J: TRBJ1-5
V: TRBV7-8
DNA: TGTGCCAGCAGCTTGGACAGGGCCGATCAGCCCCAGCATTTT
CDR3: CASSLDRADQPQHF

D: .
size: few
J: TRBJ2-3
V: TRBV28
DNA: TGTGCCAGCAGTTATCTAGCTCTGGATACGCAGTATTTT
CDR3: CASSYLALDTQYF

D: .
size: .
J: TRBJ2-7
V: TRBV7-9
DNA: TGTGCCAGCAGCTTAGAAGGGACGGTGAGCTACGAGCAGTACTTC
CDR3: CASSLEGTVSYEQYF

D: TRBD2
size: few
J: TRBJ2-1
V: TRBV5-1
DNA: TGCGCCAGCAGCGCGGGAGGGACTAGTATTATCCATGAGCAGTTCTTC
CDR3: CASSAGGTSIIHEQFF

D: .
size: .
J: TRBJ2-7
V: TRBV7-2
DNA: TGTGCCAGCAGCCCGACGTACCAGGCCAGAGAGCAGTACTTC
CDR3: CASSPTYQAREQYF

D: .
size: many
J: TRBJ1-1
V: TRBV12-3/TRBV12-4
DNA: TGTGCCAGCCAGGGACACCCGAACACTGAAGCTTTCTTT
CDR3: CASQGHPNTEAFF

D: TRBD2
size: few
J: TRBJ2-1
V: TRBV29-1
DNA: TGCAGCGCCGGACTAGCGGGGACCAGTGAGCAGTTCTTC
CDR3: CSAGLAGTSEQFF